Shown below are 21 T cell receptor beta chains from a single sample sequenced in a study of read filtering for tumor transcriptome and immune sequencing. From 300 to 450 ng of RNA, a library with molecular barcoded alpha/delta and beta/gamma adaptors was made. TCRdb reanalysed the reads using MiXCR and keeps one entry per CDR3 protein. The repertoire consists of some 140,000 distinct CDR3 sequences, with 13% occurring once and the leading ten covering more than 6.5%. The sample consisted of a population of CD138-negative cells sorted from bone marrow. The receptor set was obtained from a donor aged 40 or over with multiple myeloma.

This clonotype was picked up a small number of times. CDR3 loop: CASSRGGRGYGYTF. The CDR3, as DNA: TGTGCCAGCAGCCGCGGGGGGCGCGGCTATGGCTACACCTTC. This chain connects TRBV11-2 to TRBJ1-2; weak D call: TRBD1 (6 bases). V dropped 5 bases and J dropped 4 bases, with 14 bases sitting between them. CDR3 length equals 14 residues. CDR1 is SGHAT, CDR2 FQNNGV, per germline.

This clonotype was detected only a few times. A much larger clone lies a single base off, so this may be a read error. The rearrangement uses TRBV29-1 and TRBJ1-5, with D uncertain. The CDR3 runs to 13 residues. Germline CDR1 is SQVTM and CDR2 is ANQGSEA. Trimming left V 7 bases short and J 7 bases short, with 17 bases between. The CDR3 sequence: CSAQANSHQPQHF. The CDR3 coding sequence is TGCAGCGCCCAAGCGAACTCCCACCAGCCCCAGCATTTT. The entire variable domain, with the rest obtained from reference TRBV29-1 and TRBJ1-5, is as follows: SAVISQKPSRDICQRGTSLTIQCQVDSQVTMMFWYRQQPGQSLTLIATANQGSEATYESGFVIDKFPISRPNLTFSTLTVSNMSPEDSSIYLCSAQANSHQPQHFGDGTRLSIL.

This clonotype was counted many times. This chain joins TRBV20-1 and TRBJ2-1, with 9 bases identical to TRBD1. J was trimmed by 8 bases and V by 4 bases; bases with no gene match: 9. This CDR3 comprises 14 residues. Germline loops: CDR1 DFQATT, CDR2 SNEGSKA (reference sequence). The CDR3 sequence is CSAKSGQGPHEQFF. CDR3 DNA: TGCAGTGCTAAAAGCGGACAGGGGCCCCATGAGCAGTTCTTC.

This clonotype was seen many times. The rearrangement links TRBV2 to TRBJ2-7, with 7 nucleotides matching TRBD2. Germline trimming cut 5 bases from V and 0 bases from J; bases unmatched to any gene: 4. Germline CDR1 and CDR2: SNHLY and FYNNEI. The CDR3 loop spans 14 amino acids. Here the CDR3 DNA reads TGTGCCAGCAGTCTAGCGGCTAGCTCCTACGAGCAGTACTTC. Translated: CASSLAASSYEQYF.

This clonotype occurred many times. The chain joins TRBV23-1 to TRBJ2-1; 7 positions agree with TRBD1. TRBV23-1 has ORF status, its function being uncertain. The CDR3 runs 12 residues. In nucleotides, the CDR3 is TGCGCGGGACAGCAAAGACGACATGAGCAGTTCTTC. This sequence encodes CAGQQRRHEQFF.

Concerning this clonotype: A much larger clone differs from this one at a single base, so this may be a read error. The V gene is TRBV10-3, the J gene TRBJ2-5; the D is unclear. CDR1 is ENHRY, CDR2 SYGVKD, per germline. V gave up 4 bases and J gave up 4 bases, with 10 bases separating them. There are 13 residues in the CDR3. Here the CDR3 reads CAISGAPGETQYF. CDR3 coding DNA: TGTGCCATCAGTGGGGCTCCGGGAGAGACCCAGTACTTC.

Remarks on this clonotype: With only one base between it and a far larger clone, this is likely a read error. The CDR3 does not end in the conserved phenylalanine or tryptophan, so this is likely a read error. The chain employs TRBV11-3 and TRBJ2-5; D not resolved. V dropped 2 bases and J dropped 2 bases, with 0 bases sitting between them. The CDR3 contains 11 residues. CDR1 SGHNT and CDR2 YENEEA come from the germline V gene. As DNA, the CDR3 is TGTGCCAGCAGCTTACAAGAGACCCAGTACCTC. Protein product: CASSLQETQYL.

This clonotype was detected once. Its ends do not fully match the called genes, so a read error is possible. The chain combines TRBV7-2 with TRBJ2-5, with 9 bases matching TRBD2. CDR3 size: 17 residues. The V gene's germline CDR1 is SGHTA and CDR2 FQGNSA. The CDR3 DNA reads TGTGCCTGCAGCTTAGGCTGGACTAGCGCGAGAGAAGAGACCCAGTACTTC. Translation gives CACSLGWTSAREETQYF.

A word on this clonotype: This could be a read error, since a much larger clone is one nucleotide away. V usage is TRBV12-3 or TRBV12-4 and J usage is TRBJ1-1, with D maybe TRBD1 (5 bases). The CDR3 has 17 residues. Between the trimmed V and J ends, which lost 10 bases and 0 bases, there was a span of 24 bases. The CDR3 sequence is CAIIRIYLGDVNTEAFF. The CDR3 DNA reads as TGTGCCATCATCCGGATATATTTGGGGGACGTGAACACTGAAGCTTTCTTT.

Many counts were recorded for this clonotype. This chain uses TRBV12-3 or TRBV12-4 with TRBJ1-5, with D uncertain. There are 15 residues in the CDR3. Trimming pared 2 bases from V and 0 bases from J, leaving 8 bases between. For the CDR3, the DNA is TGTGCCAGCAGTTTACGGAAGAATAGCAATCAGCCCCAGCATTTT. Protein sequence: CASSLRKNSNQPQHF.

The sample holds many counts of this clonotype. V and J are TRBV7-2 and TRBJ1-1, with D possibly being TRBD1 (6 bases). The V end was cut by 5 bases, the J end by 1 base, with 14 bases between. CDR1 and CDR2 from the germline V gene are SGHTA and FQGNSA. The CDR3 extends over 15 amino acids. CDR3 residues: CASSTQGRENTEAFF. The CDR3 DNA sequence: TGTGCCAGCAGCACGCAGGGGCGGGAGAACACTGAAGCTTTCTTT. Full variable domain (remainder filled in from reference TRBV7-2 and TRBJ1-1): GAGVSQSPSNKVTEKGKDVELRCDPISGHTALYWYRQSLGQGLEFLIYFQGNSAPDKSGLPSDRFSAERTGGSVSTLTIQRTQQEDSAVYLCASSTQGRENTEAFFGQGTRLTVV.

Only one count was recorded for this clonotype. One base away lies a much larger clone, so this may be a sequencing read error. No conserved phenylalanine or tryptophan ends this CDR3, so it is likely a read error. The chain is built from TRBV10-3 and TRBJ1-2; 7 bases align to TRBD1. This CDR3 region has 15 residues. Germline values: CDR1 ENHRY, CDR2 SYGVKD. V was clipped by 2 bases and J by 6 bases; unmatched bases: 9. The CDR3 region is CAISEPRQGGNGYTL. The CDR3 DNA sequence: TGTGCCATCAGTGAGCCGAGACAGGGCGGGAATGGCTACACCCTC.

The sample holds a few counts of this clonotype. This rearrangement joins TRBV11-3 to TRBJ2-4; tentative D call: TRBD2 (5 bases). The germline V gene has CDR1 SGHNT and CDR2 YENEEA. V gave up 4 bases and J gave up 6 bases, with 16 bases separating them. The CDR3 length is 15 residues. CDR3 amino acids: CASSSIGETRNIQYF. The CDR3, as DNA: TGTGCCAGCAGCTCAATTGGGGAGACCCGAAACATTCAGTACTTC.

This chain connects TRBV19 to TRBJ1-5, with TRBD1 as a possible D gene (6 bases). V shed 7 bases and J shed 5 bases, with 18 bases lying between them. CDR3 length equals 15 residues. In germline, CDR1 is LNHDA, CDR2 SQIVND (reference sequence). CDR3 residues: CASTNREAGDQPQHF. The CDR3 nucleotides are TGTGCCAGTACAAACAGGGAGGCGGGCGATCAGCCCCAGCATTTT.

This clonotype has a count of ten or more. The rearrangement links TRBV27 to TRBJ1-1; TRBD1 aligns across 8 bases. The CDR3 consists of 13 residues. Losses at the gene ends were 5 bases for V and 6 bases for J; bases not matched to a gene: 5. Germline CDR1 MNHEY, CDR2 SMNVEV (reference sequence). CDR3 sequence (DNA): TGTGCCAGCAGTCCGACAGGGGTAGCTGAAGCTTTCTTT. Its translation is CASSPTGVAEAFF.

This clonotype was recorded once. The rearrangement uses TRBV5-1 and TRBJ2-4; perhaps D is TRBD1 or TRBD2 (5 bases each). Germline V gene data show CDR1 as SGHRS and CDR2 as YFSETQ. The CDR3 sequence is 14 residues long. Trimming removed 4 bases from V and 5 bases from J, with 13 bases in between. As DNA, the CDR3 is TGCGCCAGCAGCGGACGGGACCGGGAAAACATTCAGTACTTC. Translated: CASSGRDRENIQYF.

This clonotype showed up many times. The genes are TRBV4-1 and TRBJ1-1; D is uncertain. With 3 bases removed from V and 0 bases from J, the gap between germline ends came to 8 bases. Germline CDR1 MGHRA, CDR2 YSYEKL. The CDR3 sequence is 14 residues long. The CDR3 sequence: CASSQGWMNTEAFF. For the CDR3, the DNA is TGCGCCAGCAGCCAGGGTTGGATGAACACTGAAGCTTTCTTT.

This clonotype was recorded many times. The chain carries TRBV11-2 and TRBJ1-1; maybe TRBD1 (5 bases). CDR1 SGHAT and CDR2 FQNNGV come from the germline V gene. The CDR3 spans 12 residues. Trimming took 4 bases from V and 11 from J, leaving 14 bases between them. Written as DNA, the CDR3 is TGTGCCAGCAGCTCCTTGGGGGGTTTGGCTTTCTTT. Its translation is CASSSLGGLAFF.

In its sample, this clonotype was seen many times. The V call is TRBV24-1, the J call TRBJ1-6; D remains ambiguous. Trimming shortened V by 4 bases and J by 7 bases, and 7 bases separated the two germline ends. Looked up from germline, CDR1 is KGHDR and CDR2 is SFDVKD. CDR3 size: 13 residues. CDR3 DNA sequence: TGTGCCACCAGTGACAGGCTCAATTCACCCCTCCACTTT. Translating it yields CATSDRLNSPLHF.

This clonotype was seen repeatedly, ten times or more. This sequence joins TRBV5-6 and TRBJ1-1; D is perhaps TRBD1 (5 bases). This CDR3 spans 14 amino acids. Deletions cut 5 bases from V and 1 base from J, with 12 bases between. The germline V gene has CDR1 SGHDT and CDR2 YYEEEE. Here the CDR3 DNA reads TGTGCCAGCAGTCGCCGGGACTGGAACACTGAAGCTTTCTTT. It is translated as CASSRRDWNTEAFF.

As to this clonotype: This sequence may be a read error, since a much larger clone differs from it by one base. The V gene is TRBV30, the J gene TRBJ1-1, with 8 positions matching TRBD1. This CDR3 contains 15 residues. CDR1 and CDR2 (germline): GTSNPN, SVGIG (reference sequence). CDR3 sequence reads: CAWRVRGLSLAEASF. The CDR3 nucleotides are TGTGCCTGGAGGGTCAGGGGGCTGTCTCTCGCTGAAGCTTCCTTT.